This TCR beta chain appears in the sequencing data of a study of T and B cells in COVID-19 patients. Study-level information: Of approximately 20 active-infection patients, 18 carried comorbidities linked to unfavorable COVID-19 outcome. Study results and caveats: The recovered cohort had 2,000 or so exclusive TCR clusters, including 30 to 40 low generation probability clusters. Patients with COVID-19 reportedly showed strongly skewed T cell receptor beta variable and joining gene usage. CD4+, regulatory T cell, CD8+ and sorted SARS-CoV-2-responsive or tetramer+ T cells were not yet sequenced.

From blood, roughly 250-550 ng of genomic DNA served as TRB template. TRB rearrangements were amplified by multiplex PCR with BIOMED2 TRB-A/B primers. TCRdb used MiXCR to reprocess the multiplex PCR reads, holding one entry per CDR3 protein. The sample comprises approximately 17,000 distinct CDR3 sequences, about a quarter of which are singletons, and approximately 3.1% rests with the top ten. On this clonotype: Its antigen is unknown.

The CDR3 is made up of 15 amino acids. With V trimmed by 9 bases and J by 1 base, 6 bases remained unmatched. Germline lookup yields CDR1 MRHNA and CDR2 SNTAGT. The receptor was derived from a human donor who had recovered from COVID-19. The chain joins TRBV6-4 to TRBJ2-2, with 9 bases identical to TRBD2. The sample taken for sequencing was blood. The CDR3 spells CARYETSGNTGELFF. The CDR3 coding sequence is TGTGCCAGATACGAGACTAGCGGGAACACCGGGGAGCTGTTTTTT.